A selection of T cell receptor beta chains follows, all from one sample in a study of neurological immune-mediated disorders. TCRdb passed the 5' RACE reads through MiXCR, listing each CDR3 protein once. The profile shows 45,000 to 65,000 distinct CDR3 sequences, about 4.2% of them singletons. Material: PBMCs. Receptor source: a man aged 45 to 65 with multiple sclerosis. Each CDR3 is given with its conserved first and last residue. D genes are given only for firm matches. A row's size may be missing; if present it is once, few, many or a size class.

CDR3 DNA: TGCGCCAGCAGCTCTCCGGCTCAGACCTACGAGCAGTACTTC
CDR3 protein: CASSSPAQTYEQYF
D gene: NA
clone size: NA
J gene: TRBJ2-7
V gene: TRBV5-1

CDR3 DNA: TGCAGTGCTAGACGGGGGAACACTGAAGCTTTCTTT
CDR3 protein: CSARRGNTEAFF
D gene: NA
clone size: NA
J gene: TRBJ1-1
V gene: TRBV20-1

CDR3 DNA: TGTGCCAGCAGCTCGAGACTAGTAGGGAATGAGCAGTTCTTC
CDR3 protein: CASSSRLVGNEQFF
D gene: NA
clone size: many
J gene: TRBJ2-1
V gene: TRBV11-2

CDR3 DNA: TGTGCCAGCAGTTTATCTTATGACACTGAAGCTTTCTTT
CDR3 protein: CASSLSYDTEAFF
D gene: NA
clone size: many
J gene: TRBJ1-1
V gene: TRBV28

CDR3 DNA: TGTGCCAGCAGTTGGACTGCCAACATTCAGTACTTC
CDR3 protein: CASSWTANIQYF
D gene: NA
clone size: many
J gene: TRBJ2-4
V gene: TRBV12-3/TRBV12-4

CDR3 DNA: TGTGCCAGCAGCTTAGGGGCCCTGAGCTCCTACGAGCAGTACTTC
CDR3 protein: CASSLGALSSYEQYF
D gene: NA
clone size: NA
J gene: TRBJ2-7
V gene: TRBV7-6

CDR3 DNA: TGTGCCAGCAGTACCACGGGACTAGCGCATGAGCAGTTCTTC
CDR3 protein: CASSTTGLAHEQFF
D gene: TRBD2
clone size: few
J gene: TRBJ2-1
V gene: TRBV12-3/TRBV12-4

CDR3 DNA: TGCGCCAGCAGCCAAGATGGTCGCGGACAGGGCTTCTTC
CDR3 protein: CASSQDGRGQGFF
D gene: TRBD1
clone size: NA
J gene: TRBJ1-2
V gene: TRBV4-1

CDR3 DNA: TGTGCCAGCAGTGGACGGGGCAGGGTCGACGGGGAGCTGTTTTTT
CDR3 protein: CASSGRGRVDGELFF
D gene: NA
clone size: many
J gene: TRBJ2-2
V gene: TRBV2

CDR3 DNA: TGTGCCAGCAGTTCCACAGCGTTGGAGCAGTACTTC
CDR3 protein: CASSSTALEQYF
D gene: NA
clone size: many
J gene: TRBJ2-7
V gene: TRBV6-5

CDR3 DNA: TGTGCCAGCAGCCCCCGGGGACGGCAGAACACTGAAGCTTTCTTT
CDR3 protein: CASSPRGRQNTEAFF
D gene: NA
clone size: few
J gene: TRBJ1-1
V gene: TRBV7-6

CDR3 DNA: TGTGCCAGCAGCGTACAGGGGTTACAAACCCCCCTCAACTTT
CDR3 protein: CASSVQGLQTPLNF
D gene: TRBD1
clone size: many
J gene: TRBJ1-6
V gene: TRBV7-2

CDR3 DNA: TGCGCCAGCAGCCGGGGACAGGGATCCTACGAGCAGTACTTC
CDR3 protein: CASSRGQGSYEQYF
D gene: TRBD1
clone size: many
J gene: TRBJ2-7
V gene: TRBV5-1

CDR3 DNA: TGCAGTGCCGCCCGGGACACGCAAGAGACCCAGTACTTC
CDR3 protein: CSAARDTQETQYF
D gene: NA
clone size: many
J gene: TRBJ2-5
V gene: TRBV20-1

CDR3 DNA: TGCAGCGTTGCGGCCGACAGGAACACTGAAGCTTTCTTT
CDR3 protein: CSVAADRNTEAFF
D gene: NA
clone size: medium-sized
J gene: TRBJ1-1
V gene: TRBV29-1

CDR3 DNA: TGTGCCAGCAGCCCGCCTTCGATTGGGGTAGGGGAGCAGTACTTC
CDR3 protein: CASSPPSIGVGEQYF
D gene: NA
clone size: many
J gene: TRBJ2-7
V gene: TRBV14

CDR3 DNA: TGTGCCAGCAGTTTGGGAAGTCTAGACTATGGCTACACCTTC
CDR3 protein: CASSLGSLDYGYTF
D gene: NA
clone size: many
J gene: TRBJ1-2
V gene: TRBV12-3/TRBV12-4

CDR3 DNA: TGTGCCAGCAGTGGGGGACTAGCGGGAGAGCAGTTCTTC
CDR3 protein: CASSGGLAGEQFF
D gene: TRBD2
clone size: many
J gene: TRBJ2-1
V gene: TRBV28

CDR3 DNA: TGTGCCAGCAGCTTTACGGGACTAGCGGGAGCGGAGACCCAGTACTTC
CDR3 protein: CASSFTGLAGAETQYF
D gene: TRBD2
clone size: many
J gene: TRBJ2-5
V gene: TRBV7-8

CDR3 DNA: TGTGCCAGCAGCTTAACCGTCCGGGATACGCAGTATTTT
CDR3 protein: CASSLTVRDTQYF
D gene: NA
clone size: many
J gene: TRBJ2-3
V gene: TRBV7-3

CDR3 DNA: TGTGCCAGCAGTCTAACAGGAGATACGCAGTATTTT
CDR3 protein: CASSLTGDTQYF
D gene: NA
clone size: many
J gene: TRBJ2-3
V gene: TRBV27

CDR3 DNA: TGTGCCAGCGCTCGGCAGGGCGGCACCGGGGAGCTGTTTTTT
CDR3 protein: CASARQGGTGELFF
D gene: NA
clone size: few
J gene: TRBJ2-2
V gene: TRBV6-6

CDR3 DNA: TGTGCCAGCAGTGATGGTATCCAACAGAGCAATCAGCCCCAGCATTTT
CDR3 protein: CASSDGIQQSNQPQHF
D gene: NA
clone size: many
J gene: TRBJ1-5
V gene: TRBV2

CDR3 DNA: TGCAGCGTTGTGATGCGGACTGAAGCTTTCTTT
CDR3 protein: CSVVMRTEAFF
D gene: NA
clone size: NA
J gene: TRBJ1-1
V gene: TRBV29-1

CDR3 DNA: TGTGCCAGCAGCCAAGATCGGAAGGGAGATACGCAGTATTTT
CDR3 protein: CASSQDRKGDTQYF
D gene: NA
clone size: many
J gene: TRBJ2-3
V gene: TRBV14

CDR3 DNA: TGTGCCAGCAGCCCGGGACGTGGAGGTCGTATCGGCACAGATACGCAGTATTTT
CDR3 protein: CASSPGRGGRIGTDTQYF
D gene: NA
clone size: many
J gene: TRBJ2-3
V gene: TRBV5-4

CDR3 DNA: TGTGCCAGCAGTCCGCGTTCAGGGCGGGATTCACCCCTCCACTTT
CDR3 protein: CASSPRSGRDSPLHF
D gene: NA
clone size: many
J gene: TRBJ1-6
V gene: TRBV12-3/TRBV12-4

CDR3 DNA: TGTGCCAGCAGCTTTCTAGCGGGCTACAATGAGCAGTTCTTC
CDR3 protein: CASSFLAGYNEQFF
D gene: TRBD2
clone size: few
J gene: TRBJ2-1
V gene: TRBV7-9

CDR3 DNA: TGTGCCAGCACCATACAGGGGGGCACTGAAGCTTTCTTT
CDR3 protein: CASTIQGGTEAFF
D gene: TRBD1
clone size: many
J gene: TRBJ1-1
V gene: TRBV6-2/TRBV6-3

CDR3 DNA: TGTGCCAGCGAGGGGGCCGGGGAGCTGTTTTTT
CDR3 protein: CASEGAGELFF
D gene: NA
clone size: many
J gene: TRBJ2-2
V gene: TRBV2

CDR3 DNA: TGTGCCAGCAGTCCCCAAGGCGGAACGGACGAGCAGTACTTC
CDR3 protein: CASSPQGGTDEQYF
D gene: NA
clone size: many
J gene: TRBJ2-7
V gene: TRBV28

CDR3 DNA: TGCAGTGCTAAAACAGGGGAGGGGAGCCTCGAGCAGTACTTC
CDR3 protein: CSAKTGEGSLEQYF
D gene: NA
clone size: few
J gene: TRBJ2-7
V gene: TRBV20-1

CDR3 DNA: TGTGCCAGCAGTTTTTCGGGGGCCCTGCCGGATACGCAGTATTTT
CDR3 protein: CASSFSGALPDTQYF
D gene: NA
clone size: many
J gene: TRBJ2-3
V gene: TRBV27

CDR3 DNA: TGTGCCAGCAGTAGATGGGAGACCCAGTACTTC
CDR3 protein: CASSRWETQYF
D gene: NA
clone size: many
J gene: TRBJ2-5
V gene: TRBV28

CDR3 DNA: TGCAGTGCTGCCGGGACTAGCGGGGGTTACGAGCAGTACTTC
CDR3 protein: CSAAGTSGGYEQYF
D gene: TRBD2
clone size: few
J gene: TRBJ2-7
V gene: TRBV20-1

CDR3 DNA: TGTGCCAGCAGCCAAGAGCGGCGGACTATCGACAATGAGCAGTTCTTC
CDR3 protein: CASSQERRTIDNEQFF
D gene: NA
clone size: NA
J gene: TRBJ2-1
V gene: TRBV14

CDR3 DNA: TGTGCCAGTAGCGAACAGAAGGGGCAGCCCCAGCATTTT
CDR3 protein: CASSEQKGQPQHF
D gene: NA
clone size: many
J gene: TRBJ1-5
V gene: TRBV19

CDR3 DNA: TGTGCCAGCAGTCCGTACGGCAGAACGGATACGCAGTATTTT
CDR3 protein: CASSPYGRTDTQYF
D gene: NA
clone size: NA
J gene: TRBJ2-3
V gene: TRBV12-3/TRBV12-4

CDR3 DNA: TGCGCCAGCAGCTTGGCCGGCAGCACTGAAGCTTTCTTT
CDR3 protein: CASSLAGSTEAFF
D gene: NA
clone size: many
J gene: TRBJ1-1
V gene: TRBV5-1

CDR3 DNA: TGTGCCAGCAGCTCACAGGGTCCTGGGGCCAACGTCCTGACTTTC
CDR3 protein: CASSSQGPGANVLTF
D gene: NA
clone size: many
J gene: TRBJ2-6
V gene: TRBV7-2

CDR3 DNA: TGCGCCAGCAGCGTGGGACTAGCGGGAATATACAATGAGCAGTTCTTC
CDR3 protein: CASSVGLAGIYNEQFF
D gene: TRBD2
clone size: many
J gene: TRBJ2-1
V gene: TRBV5-1

CDR3 DNA: TGTGCCAGCAGTCACCTCAGGGGAACGGGCTACACCTTC
CDR3 protein: CASSHLRGTGYTF
D gene: NA
clone size: few
J gene: TRBJ1-2
V gene: TRBV12-3/TRBV12-4

CDR3 DNA: TGCGCCAGCAGCTTGGCCCGGGGGGAGAACACTGAAGCTTTCTTT
CDR3 protein: CASSLARGENTEAFF
D gene: NA
clone size: many
J gene: TRBJ1-1
V gene: TRBV5-1

CDR3 DNA: TGCGCCAGCAGCCCTCGTGACGGACCCTACGAGCAGTACTTC
CDR3 protein: CASSPRDGPYEQYF
D gene: NA
clone size: many
J gene: TRBJ2-7
V gene: TRBV4-1

CDR3 DNA: TGTGCCACCAGTGACCCGGGACAGGTCACAGATACGCAGTATTTT
CDR3 protein: CATSDPGQVTDTQYF
D gene: TRBD1
clone size: many
J gene: TRBJ2-3
V gene: TRBV24-1

CDR3 DNA: TGTGCCACCTTAGACCGGGACGCCTCTTGGACAGATACGCAGTATTTT
CDR3 protein: CATLDRDASWTDTQYF
D gene: NA
clone size: few
J gene: TRBJ2-3
V gene: TRBV10-3

CDR3 DNA: TGTGCCAGCAGCGTAGGGGGGACAGTGTCCTACGAGCAGTACTTC
CDR3 protein: CASSVGGTVSYEQYF
D gene: TRBD1
clone size: many
J gene: TRBJ2-7
V gene: TRBV9